A single sample is the source of the 14 T cell receptor beta chains below, sequenced in a study of T cell responses to AZD1222 COVID-19 vaccine. Libraries were prepared by immunoSEQ multiplex PCR; TCRdb keeps only in-frame clonotypes and omits some of them. Of 100,000 to 150,000 clones listed, 75% to 95% are singletons. The sample in question was peripheral blood, obtained on day 0 of AZD1222 vaccination. Receptor source: an adult in good health.

The rearrangement uses TRBV10-1 and TRBJ1-4; 7 bases map to TRBD1. The V segment lost 6 bases and the J segment 6 bases; nucleotides outside the gene matches: 16. The CDR3 loop spans 17 amino acids. CDR1 WNHNN and CDR2 SYGVQD come from the germline V gene (reference sequence). The CDR3 here is CASSDPTGPRGDEKLFF. CDR3 in DNA: TGCGCCAGCAGCGACCCTACCGGGCCCAGGGGGGATGAAAAACTGTTTTTT.

The chain combines TRBV7-2 with TRBJ2-2, with D perhaps given as TRBD1 or TRBD2 (6 bases each). The CDR3 contains 17 residues. The V and J ends lost 0 bases and 4 bases respectively, with 15 bases between them. Per germline, CDR1 SGHTA and CDR2 FQGNSA. CDR3 protein: CASSLAPGGGSTGELFF. Written as DNA, the CDR3 is TGTGCCAGCAGCTTAGCGCCAGGAGGGGGGAGCACCGGGGAGCTGTTTTTT.

V usage is TRBV1 and J usage is TRBJ1-2; TRBD1, as called in the table, went unchecked against the DNA. TRBV1 is annotated as a pseudogene. This CDR3 is 15 amino acids long. The CDR3 bases are TGCACCAGCAGCCCAAATAGACGCCGGACAGCTGGCTACACCTTC. This codes for CTSSPNRRRTAGYTF.

V usage is TRBV6-6 and J usage is TRBJ1-6; 8 bases match TRBD1. Looked up from germline, CDR1 is MNHNY and CDR2 is SVGAGI (reference sequence). The J segment lost 9 bases and the V segment lost 6 bases, leaving 7 bases of the junction unmatched. The CDR3 consists of 14 residues. CDR3 in DNA: TGTGCCAGCAGCCTACAGGGGGTAGGTTCACCCCTCCACTTT. As protein: CASSLQGVGSPLHF.

The rearrangement uses TRBV6-5 and TRBJ2-7, with a possible D match to TRBD1 (6 bases). The germline V gene has CDR1 MNHEY and CDR2 SVGAGI. V lost 5 bases and J lost 4, with 9 bases in between. The CDR3 spans 12 residues. The DNA of the CDR3 is TGTGCCAGCAGTCCGAGGGGGTACGAGCAGTACTTC. It encodes CASSPRGYEQYF.

The J gene is TRBJ1-5, the V gene TRBV5-5, with 7 bases aligning to TRBD1. Losses at the gene ends were 0 bases for V and 3 bases for J; bases not matched to a gene: 3. Germline V lookup: CDR1 SGHKS, CDR2 YYEKEE (reference sequence). This CDR3 is 15 amino acids long. CDR3 residues: CASSLAGGYNQPQHF. The CDR3 DNA reads TGTGCCAGCAGCTTGGCAGGGGGTTACAATCAGCCCCAGCATTTT.

V is TRBV5-1 and J is TRBJ1-2; D is unresolved. The CDR3 is made up of 12 amino acids. V was shortened by 0 bases and J by 6 bases, with 6 bases between the two germline ends. In germline, CDR1 is SGHRS, CDR2 YFSETQ. The CDR3 loop is CASSLGQDGYTF. DNA of the CDR3: TGCGCCAGCAGCTTGGGGCAGGATGGCTACACCTTC.

The chain is built from TRBV7-2 and TRBJ2-7, with D possibly being TRBD2 (5 bases). The germline V gene has CDR1 SGHTA and CDR2 FQGNSA. The CDR3 is 15 amino acids. The V gene lost 2 bases and the J gene lost 6 bases, with 17 bases spanning the gap. In DNA form, the CDR3 reads TGTGCCAGCAGCTTACTAGAGGGCGTTTTCTCCGAGCAGTACTTC. Protein product: CASSLLEGVFSEQYF.

The chain recombines TRBV20-1 with TRBJ1-2; TRBD1 might be the D (5 bases). Germline V gives CDR1 DFQATT, CDR2 SNEGSKA (reference sequence). V dropped 3 bases and J dropped 8 bases, with 10 bases sitting between them. The CDR3 has 11 amino acids. CDR3 nucleotide sequence: TGCAGTGCTAGGGGGCTTGGGGGCTACACCTTC. Protein sequence: CSARGLGGYTF.

Only one count was recorded for this clone. This sequence joins TRBV5-8 and TRBJ1-5; D unclear. Germline CDR1 reads SGHTS; CDR2 reads YDEGEE. The CDR3 is 13 residues long. V lost 5 bases and J 3 bases, leaving 9 bases between the germline ends. DNA for the CDR3: TGTGCCAGCAGTTGGAGGGTCAATCAGCCCCAGCATTTT. Its translation is CASSWRVNQPQHF. Using reference TRBV5-8 and TRBJ1-5 for the parts outside the CDR3, the full variable domain is EAGVTQSPTHLIKTRGQQATLRCSPISGHTSVYWYQQALGLGLQFLLWYDEGEERNRGNFPPRFSGRQFPNYSSELNVNALELEDSALYLCASSWRVNQPQHFGDGTRLSIL.

The J gene is TRBJ1-1, the V gene TRBV21-1; the D call TRBD1 from the table was never checked on the DNA. TRBV21-1 is noted as a pseudogene. The CDR3 covers 17 residues. The DNA for the CDR3 is TGTGCCAGCAGCAAGTTACTAGGGACAGCCATGAACACTGAAGCTTTCTTT. It is translated as CASSKLLGTAMNTEAFF.

The rearrangement links TRBV6-5 to TRBJ2-7, with D unclear. Germline V gives CDR1 MNHEY, CDR2 SVGAGI. V was shortened by 6 bases and J by 2 bases, with 17 bases between the two germline ends. This CDR3 contains 15 residues. The CDR3 DNA follows: TGTGCCAGCAGACCCGGGCAGTTTAAACCCTACGAGCAGTACTTC. This gives the protein CASRPGQFKPYEQYF.

The CDR3, as DNA: TGTGCCAGCAGCTCGGGGGACACTGAAGCTTTCTTT. Translation gives CASSSGDTEAFF. The chain couples TRBV12-3 or TRBV12-4 to TRBJ1-1, with D perhaps TRBD1 (5 bases). Trimming took 6 bases from V and 3 from J, leaving 8 bases between them. The CDR3 runs 12 residues.

The J gene is TRBJ2-2, the V gene TRBV28; TRBD1 might be the D (8 bases). The CDR3 has 17 residues. V was cut by 1 base and J by 3 bases, with 15 bases left in between. The germline gives CDR1 MDHEN, CDR2 SYDVKM. The CDR3 loop reads CASSLFRTGRDTGELFF. In DNA, the CDR3 is TGTGCCAGCAGTTTATTTCGGACAGGGAGGGACACCGGGGAGCTGTTTTTT.